A selection of T cell receptor beta chains follows, all from one sample in a study of blood T cell repertoires in COVID-19. Generated by immunoSEQ multiplex PCR, the TCRdb table keeps only in-frame clones and is missing some. Found here are 35,000 to 50,000 clones, roughly 85% of them singletons; the top ten hold over 3.5%. Sequences were obtained from peripheral blood. All receptors derive from a man aged 55 to 69 with acute or convalescent COVID-19. The CDR3 runs from the conserved cysteine through the conserved F or W. Fields, in order: J gene, D gene, V gene, clone size, CDR3 length, CDR3 DNA, CDR3 protein. D genes are given only for firm matches. Clone size, where shown, is once, few, many, or a class for clones that have expanded.

>TRBJ1-3|TRBD1|TRBV28|NA|14
TGTGCCAGCAGGGGACAGGGCGCTGGAAACACCATATATTTT
CASRGQGAGNTIYF
>TRBJ2-1|TRBD1|TRBV28|NA|14
TGTGCCACCATTAGACAGGGGGGGTACAATGAGCAGTTCTTC
CATIRQGGYNEQFF
>TRBJ2-3|NA|TRBV11-2|NA|14
TGTGCCAGCAGCTTCGTCCTACCAGGAGATACGCAGTATTTT
CASSFVLPGDTQYF
>TRBJ2-1|TRBD1|TRBV5-1|once|15
TGCGCCAGCAGCTCGGGACAGAGCTCCTACAATGAGCAGTTCTTC
CASSSGQSSYNEQFF
>TRBJ1-1|NA|TRBV11-1|NA|12
TGTGCCAGCAGCTTCCCGCGGACTGAAGCTTTCTTT
CASSFPRTEAFF
>TRBJ1-1|TRBD1|TRBV5-1|NA|15
TGCGCCAGCAGCTCGACGACAGGGGGAAACACTGAAGCTTTCTTT
CASSSTTGGNTEAFF
>TRBJ2-1|TRBD2|TRBV2|NA|18
TGTGCCAGCACAGTGACAGCCGGGACTAGCGGGGGGCTCAATGAGCAGTTCTTC
CASTVTAGTSGGLNEQFF
>TRBJ1-2|NA|TRBV27|NA|13
TGTGCCAGCAGTTTAACGACAGGCTATGGCTACACCTTC
CASSLTTGYGYTF
>TRBJ2-7|NA|TRBV7-8|NA|13
TGTGCCAGCAGCGACCAAGGGGGTTACGAGCAGTACTTC
CASSDQGGYEQYF
>TRBJ2-5|TRBD2|TRBV20-1|NA|15
TGCAGTGCTAGTTCCCTCCCAGCGGGGGGTGAGACCCAGTACTTC
CSASSLPAGGETQYF
>TRBJ2-5|TRBD1|TRBV5-1|NA|15
TGCGCCAGCAGCCCGGGGACAGGGGCACAGGAGACCCAGTACTTC
CASSPGTGAQETQYF
>TRBJ1-2|TRBD1|TRBV7-2|NA|17
TGTGCCAGCAGCTATGGGACAGGGGGCGTCGATAGCTATGGCTACACCTTC
CASSYGTGGVDSYGYTF
>TRBJ1-5|TRBD1|TRBV19|NA|15
TGTGCCAGTAGTATCAAACAGGGGATAGGGCAGCCCCAGCATTTT
CASSIKQGIGQPQHF
>TRBJ1-5|TRBD1|TRBV7-8|NA|15
TGTGCCAGCAGCTTGGACAGGGGGCCTTATCAGCCCCAGCATTTT
CASSLDRGPYQPQHF
>TRBJ2-3|TRBD2|TRBV19|NA|16
TGTGCCAGTAGCAGACTAGCGGGGGGGGCCACAGATACGCAGTATTTT
CASSRLAGGATDTQYF
>TRBJ2-7|NA|TRBV27|NA|14
TGTGCCAGCAGCGGCAGTGGGGCTACCTACGAGCAGTACTTC
CASSGSGATYEQYF
>TRBJ1-4|NA|TRBV10-3|NA|15
TGTGCCATCAGTGAGTCGTTAAACGGCGGTGAAAAACTGTTTTTT
CAISESLNGGEKLFF
>TRBJ2-7|TRBD1|TRBV7-2|NA|15
TGTGCCAGCAGCTTAGGGCCAGGGACAGCCTACGAGCAGTACTTC
CASSLGPGTAYEQYF
>TRBJ1-4|TRBD1|TRBV9|NA|17
TGTGCCAGCAGCGACTCCGGGACAGGGGATGGGAATGAAAAACTGTTTTTT
CASSDSGTGDGNEKLFF
>TRBJ2-3|NA|TRBV11-3|NA|12
TGTGCCAGCAGCCTCAGCACAGATACGCAGTATTTT
CASSLSTDTQYF
>TRBJ2-2|NA|TRBV30|once|14
TGTGCCTGGAGACGACAGTCGAACACCGGGGAGCTGTTTTTT
CAWRRQSNTGELFF
>TRBJ1-2|TRBD1|TRBV7-8|NA|15
TGTGCCAGCAGCTATAAGGACAGGGGAAAGTATGGCTACACCTTC
CASSYKDRGKYGYTF
>TRBJ1-2|TRBD1|TRBV5-1|NA|14
TGCGCCAGCAGCGGTGGACAGGCGAACTATGGCTACACCTTC
CASSGGQANYGYTF
>TRBJ1-5|NA|TRBV30|NA|13
TGTGCCTGGAGTGCTTATAGCAATCAGCCCCAGCATTTT
CAWSAYSNQPQHF
>TRBJ2-7|NA|TRBV28|NA|14
TGTGCCAGCAGTTTCACAGACAGCATCTACGAGCAGTACTTC
CASSFTDSIYEQYF
>TRBJ1-3|TRBD1|TRBV30|NA|15
TGTGCCTGGAGTGTGCGGGACAGGGTGTCAAACACCATATATTTT
CAWSVRDRVSNTIYF
>TRBJ1-1|NA|TRBV28|NA|14
TGTGCCAGCAGCGCAAGAAGGGGCGGCACTGAAGCTTTCTTT
CASSARRGGTEAFF
>TRBJ1-1|TRBD1|TRBV9|NA|14
TGTGCCAGCAGCCTGGGACAGGGCGTTCGGGAAGCTTTCTTT
CASSLGQGVREAFF
>TRBJ2-1|NA|TRBV11-3|NA|18
TGTGCCAGCAGCCAAGGGCCAGGGTATACTACGGGCTACAATGAGCAGTTCTTC
CASSQGPGYTTGYNEQFF
>TRBJ2-2|NA|TRBV4-2|NA|14
TGTGCCAGCAGCCCAATAGGGGGGGTCGGGGAGCTGTTTTTT
CASSPIGGVGELFF
>TRBJ1-5|NA|TRBV6-5|once|15
TGTGCCAGCACTTTGGACAGAGATAGCAATCAGCCCCAGCATTTT
CASTLDRDSNQPQHF
>TRBJ2-3|NA|TRBV7-9|NA|14
TGTGCCAGCAGCTTAGTTCCCAACACAGATACGCAGTATTTT
CASSLVPNTDTQYF
>TRBJ2-7|NA|TRBV6-2/TRBV6-3|few|14
TGTGCCAGCAGCCGAGGGGGATCCTCCTACGAGCAGTACTTC
CASSRGGSSYEQYF
>TRBJ1-5|NA|TRBV30|once|14
TGTGCCTGGGCCGGGTGGAATAGCAATCAGCCCCAGCATTTT
CAWAGWNSNQPQHF
>TRBJ2-3|TRBD2|TRBV7-3|NA|16
TGTGCCAGCTCGAGACGGGATAGCGGGGGCACAGATACGCAGTATTTT
CASSRRDSGGTDTQYF
>TRBJ1-4|NA|TRBV4-1|NA|15
TGCGCCAGCAGCCTTGAGCGTGCAACTAATGAAAAACTGTTTTTT
CASSLERATNEKLFF
>TRBJ2-3|NA|TRBV20-1|NA|11
TGCAGTGCCCAGGAGGCTCATACGCAGTATTTT
CSAQEAHTQYF
>TRBJ1-6|NA|TRBV7-9|once|15
TGTGCCAGCAGCCGCCGGGGGACGGAGGATTCACCCCTCCACTTT
CASSRRGTEDSPLHF
>TRBJ1-4|NA|TRBV6-6|NA|14
TGTGCCAGCATCAGGGTCCCAAGGGGCGAAAAACTGTTTTTT
CASIRVPRGEKLFF
>TRBJ2-4|TRBD1|TRBV18|NA|14
TGTGCCAGCTCGCCACAGGGGGTGGTGGACATTCAGTACTTC
CASSPQGVVDIQYF
>TRBJ2-7|NA|TRBV6-1|NA|15
TGTGCCAGCAGTGATTTTGAGACTAAGCGTTACGAGCAGTACTTC
CASSDFETKRYEQYF
>TRBJ1-5|NA|TRBV6-6|NA|14
TGTGCCAGCAGAGCCGGGAGAGGCCCTCAGCCCCAGCATTTT
CASRAGRGPQPQHF
>TRBJ2-7|TRBD2|TRBV2|NA|19
TGTGCCAGCTCGACCCACCGGGACAGACTAGCGGGAGGAGCCTACGAGCAGTACTTC
CASSTHRDRLAGGAYEQYF
>TRBJ1-2|NA|TRBV6-2/TRBV6-3|few|13
TGTGCCAGCAGCCCAGACAGTAACTATGGCTACACCTTC
CASSPDSNYGYTF
>TRBJ2-1|NA|TRBV9|NA|15
TGTGCCAGCAGCGTAGGGCTAGCAGTCTACAATGAGCAGTTCTTC
CASSVGLAVYNEQFF
>TRBJ2-3|NA|TRBV11-2|NA|13
TGTGCCAGCAGCTTAGACTGGAGAGATACGCAGTATTTT
CASSLDWRDTQYF
>TRBJ2-1|NA|TRBV24-1|few|15
TGTGCCACCAGTGATTTCCAGGGCGCCTACGGGGAGCAGTTCTTC
CATSDFQGAYGEQFF
>TRBJ2-3|TRBD2|TRBV24-1|NA|15
TGTGCCACCAGTGACACCCGGGGTAGCGGGGCGACGCAGTATTTT
CATSDTRGSGATQYF
>TRBJ1-5|TRBD1|TRBV19|NA|15
TGTGCCAGTAGTCGGTGGGACAGGGGAAATCAGCCCCAGCATTTT
CASSRWDRGNQPQHF
>TRBJ2-7|TRBD2|TRBV19|NA|15
TGTGCCAGCAAGGGACTAGCGGGAGGTATCAACGAGCAGTACTTC
CASKGLAGGINEQYF
>TRBJ1-2|NA|TRBV5-5|NA|13
TGTGCCAGCAGCTTGGAGCCCGACTATGGCTACACCTTC
CASSLEPDYGYTF
>TRBJ2-2|NA|TRBV28|NA|16
TGTGCCAGCAGTGTGCAACAGCCACCTCGATCCGGGGAGCTGTTTTTT
CASSVQQPPRSGELFF
>TRBJ2-3|TRBD1|TRBV5-6|NA|14
TGTGCCAGCAGTCAAGCCCAGGGGGCAGATACGCAGTATTTT
CASSQAQGADTQYF
>TRBJ2-3|TRBD2|TRBV2|NA|15
TGTGCCAGCAGCTCTCTAGCGGGAGGTTCGGATACGCAGTATTTT
CASSSLAGGSDTQYF
>TRBJ2-7|NA|TRBV19|few|15
TGTGCCAGTAGTTTCGGACGGGGTCGGGCCTACGAGCAGTACTTC
CASSFGRGRAYEQYF
>TRBJ2-1|NA|TRBV30|NA|14
TGTGCCTGGAGGCCTAGGACTGGGTACAATGAGCAGTTCTTC
CAWRPRTGYNEQFF
>TRBJ1-2|NA|TRBV7-9|NA|14
TGTGCCAGCAGCTCCCCGGGGGGGGCGAGAGGCTACACCTTC
CASSSPGGARGYTF